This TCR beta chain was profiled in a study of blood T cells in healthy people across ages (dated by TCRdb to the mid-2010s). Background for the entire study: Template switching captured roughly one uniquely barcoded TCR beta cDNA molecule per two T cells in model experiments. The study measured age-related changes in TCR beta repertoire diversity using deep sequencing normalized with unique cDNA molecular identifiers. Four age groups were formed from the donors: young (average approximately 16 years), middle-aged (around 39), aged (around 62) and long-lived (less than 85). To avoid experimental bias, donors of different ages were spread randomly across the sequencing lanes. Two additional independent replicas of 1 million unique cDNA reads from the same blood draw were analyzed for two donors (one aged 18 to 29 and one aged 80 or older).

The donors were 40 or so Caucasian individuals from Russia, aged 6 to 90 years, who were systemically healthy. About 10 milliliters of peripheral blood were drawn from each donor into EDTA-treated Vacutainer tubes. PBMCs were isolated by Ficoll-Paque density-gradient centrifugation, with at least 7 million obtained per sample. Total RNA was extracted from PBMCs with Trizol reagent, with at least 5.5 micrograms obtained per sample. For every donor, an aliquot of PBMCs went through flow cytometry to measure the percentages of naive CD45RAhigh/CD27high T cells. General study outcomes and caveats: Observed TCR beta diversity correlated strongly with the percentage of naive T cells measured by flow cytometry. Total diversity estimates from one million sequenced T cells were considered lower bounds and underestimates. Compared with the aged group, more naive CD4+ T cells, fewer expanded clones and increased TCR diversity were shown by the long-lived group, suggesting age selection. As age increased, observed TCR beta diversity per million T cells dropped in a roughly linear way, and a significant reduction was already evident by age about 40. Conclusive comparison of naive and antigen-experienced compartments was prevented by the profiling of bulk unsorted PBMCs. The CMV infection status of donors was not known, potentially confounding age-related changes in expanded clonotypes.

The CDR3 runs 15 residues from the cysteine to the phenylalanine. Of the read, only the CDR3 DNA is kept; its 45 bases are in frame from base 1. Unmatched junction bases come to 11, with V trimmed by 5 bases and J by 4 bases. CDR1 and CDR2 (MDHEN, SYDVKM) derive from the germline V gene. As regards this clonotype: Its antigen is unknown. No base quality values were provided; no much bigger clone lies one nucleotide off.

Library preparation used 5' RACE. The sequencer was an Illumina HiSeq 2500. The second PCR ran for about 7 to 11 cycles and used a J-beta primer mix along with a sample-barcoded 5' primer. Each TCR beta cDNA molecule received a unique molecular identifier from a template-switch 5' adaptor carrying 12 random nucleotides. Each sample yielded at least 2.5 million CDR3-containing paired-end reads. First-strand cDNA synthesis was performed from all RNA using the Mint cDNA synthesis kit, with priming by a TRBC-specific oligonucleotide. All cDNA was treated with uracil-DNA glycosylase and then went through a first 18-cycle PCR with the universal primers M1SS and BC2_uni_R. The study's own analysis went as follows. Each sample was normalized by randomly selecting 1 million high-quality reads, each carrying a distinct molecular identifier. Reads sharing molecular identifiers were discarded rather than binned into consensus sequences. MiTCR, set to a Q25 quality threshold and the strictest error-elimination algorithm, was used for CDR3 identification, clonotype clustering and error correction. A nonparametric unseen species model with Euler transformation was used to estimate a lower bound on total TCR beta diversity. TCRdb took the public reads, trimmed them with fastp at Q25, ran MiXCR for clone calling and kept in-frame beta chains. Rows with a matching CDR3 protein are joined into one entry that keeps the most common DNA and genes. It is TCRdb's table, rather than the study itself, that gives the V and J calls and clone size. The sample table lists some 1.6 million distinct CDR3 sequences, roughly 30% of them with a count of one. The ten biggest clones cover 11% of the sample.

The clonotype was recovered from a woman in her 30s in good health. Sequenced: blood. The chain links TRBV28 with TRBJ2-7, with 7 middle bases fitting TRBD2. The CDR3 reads CASSQGHGLGYEQYF. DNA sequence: TGTGCCAGCAGTCAAGGACACGGACTAGGGTACGAGCAGTACTTC.